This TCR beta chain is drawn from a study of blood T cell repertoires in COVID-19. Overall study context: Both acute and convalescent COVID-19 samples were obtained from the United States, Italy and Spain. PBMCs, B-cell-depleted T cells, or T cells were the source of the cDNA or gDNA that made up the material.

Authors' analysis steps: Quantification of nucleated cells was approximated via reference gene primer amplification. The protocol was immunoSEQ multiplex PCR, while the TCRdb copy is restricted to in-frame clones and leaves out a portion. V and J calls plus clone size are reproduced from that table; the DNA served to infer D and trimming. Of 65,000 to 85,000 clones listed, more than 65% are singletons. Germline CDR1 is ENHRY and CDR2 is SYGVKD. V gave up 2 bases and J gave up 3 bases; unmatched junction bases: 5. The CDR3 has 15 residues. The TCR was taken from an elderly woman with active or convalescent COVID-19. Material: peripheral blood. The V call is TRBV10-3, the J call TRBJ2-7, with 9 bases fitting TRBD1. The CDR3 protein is CAISEDRDRVYEQYF. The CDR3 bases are TGTGCCATCAGTGAGGACCGGGACAGGGTCTACGAGCAGTACTTC.